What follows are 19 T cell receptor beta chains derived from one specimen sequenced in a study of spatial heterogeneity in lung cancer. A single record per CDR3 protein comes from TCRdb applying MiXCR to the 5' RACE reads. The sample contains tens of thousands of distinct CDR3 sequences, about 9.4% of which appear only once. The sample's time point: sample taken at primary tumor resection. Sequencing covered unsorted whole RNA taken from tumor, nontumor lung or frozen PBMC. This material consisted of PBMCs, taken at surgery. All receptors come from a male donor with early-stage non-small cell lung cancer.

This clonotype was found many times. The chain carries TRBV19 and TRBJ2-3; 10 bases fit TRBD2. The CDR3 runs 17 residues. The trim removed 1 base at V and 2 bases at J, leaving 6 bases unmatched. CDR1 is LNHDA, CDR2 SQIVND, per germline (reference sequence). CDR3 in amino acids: CASSIGGGTSVTDTQYF. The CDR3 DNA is TGTGCCAGTAGTATAGGTGGTGGGACTAGCGTCACAGATACGCAGTATTTT.

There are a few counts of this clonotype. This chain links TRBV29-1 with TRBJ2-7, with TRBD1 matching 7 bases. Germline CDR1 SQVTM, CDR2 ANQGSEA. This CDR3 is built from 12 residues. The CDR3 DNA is TGCAGGAAGACAGGGAGAGGCTACGAGCAGTACTTC. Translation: CRKTGRGYEQYF.

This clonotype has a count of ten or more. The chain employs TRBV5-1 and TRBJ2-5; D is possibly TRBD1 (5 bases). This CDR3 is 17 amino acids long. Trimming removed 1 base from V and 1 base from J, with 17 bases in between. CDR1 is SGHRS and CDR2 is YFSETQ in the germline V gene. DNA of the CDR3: TGCGCCAGCAGCTTGTACGGCAGGGCAACGGGCCAAGAGACCCAGTACTTC. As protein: CASSLYGRATGQETQYF.

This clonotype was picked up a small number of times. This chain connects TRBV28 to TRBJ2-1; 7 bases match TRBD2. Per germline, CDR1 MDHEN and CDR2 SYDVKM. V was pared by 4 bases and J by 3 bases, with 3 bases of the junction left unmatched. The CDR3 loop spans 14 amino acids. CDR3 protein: CASSSSGVYNEQFF. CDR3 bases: TGTGCCAGCAGTTCAAGCGGGGTCTACAATGAGCAGTTCTTC.

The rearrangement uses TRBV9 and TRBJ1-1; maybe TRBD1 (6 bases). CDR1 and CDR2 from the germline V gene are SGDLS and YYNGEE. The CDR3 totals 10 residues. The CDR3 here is CDWGPVEAFF. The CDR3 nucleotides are TGTGACTGGGGGCCGGTTGAAGCTTTCTTT.

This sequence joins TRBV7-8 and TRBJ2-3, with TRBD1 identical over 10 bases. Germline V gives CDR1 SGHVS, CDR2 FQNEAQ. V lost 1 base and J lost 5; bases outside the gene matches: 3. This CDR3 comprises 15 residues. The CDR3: CASSLVGTGEDTQYF. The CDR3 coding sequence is TGTGCCAGCAGCTTAGTTGGGACAGGGGAAGATACGCAGTATTTT. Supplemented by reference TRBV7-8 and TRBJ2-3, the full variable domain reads GAGVSQSPRYKVAKRGQDVALRCDPISGHVSLFWYQQALGQGPEFLTYFQNEAQLDKSGLPSDRFFAERPEGSVSTLKIQRTQQEDSAVYLCASSLVGTGEDTQYFGPGTRLTVL.

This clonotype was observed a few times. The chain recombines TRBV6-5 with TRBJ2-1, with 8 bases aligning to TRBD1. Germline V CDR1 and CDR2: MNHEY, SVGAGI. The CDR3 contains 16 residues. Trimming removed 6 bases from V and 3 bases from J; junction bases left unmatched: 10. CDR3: CASSSNWDRSYNEQFF. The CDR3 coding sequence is TGTGCCAGCAGCTCAAATTGGGACAGGAGCTACAATGAGCAGTTCTTC.

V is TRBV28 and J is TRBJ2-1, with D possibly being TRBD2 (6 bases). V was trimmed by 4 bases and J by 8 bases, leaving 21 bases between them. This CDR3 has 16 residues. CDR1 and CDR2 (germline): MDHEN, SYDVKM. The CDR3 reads CASSSSLAEGPDEQFF. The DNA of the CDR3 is TGTGCCAGCAGTTCCTCTTTAGCGGAGGGGCCGGATGAGCAGTTCTTC.

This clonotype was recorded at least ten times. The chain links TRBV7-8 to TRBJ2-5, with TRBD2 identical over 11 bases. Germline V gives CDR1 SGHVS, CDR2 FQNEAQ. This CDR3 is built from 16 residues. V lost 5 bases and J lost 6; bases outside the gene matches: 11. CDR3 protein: CASSRYASGGLQTQYF. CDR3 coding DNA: TGTGCCAGCAGCCGTTACGCTAGCGGGGGGCTCCAGACCCAGTACTTC. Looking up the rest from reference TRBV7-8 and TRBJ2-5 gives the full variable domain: GAGVSQSPRYKVAKRGQDVALRCDPISGHVSLFWYQQALGQGPEFLTYFQNEAQLDKSGLPSDRFFAERPEGSVSTLKIQRTQQEDSAVYLCASSRYASGGLQTQYFGPGTRLLVL.

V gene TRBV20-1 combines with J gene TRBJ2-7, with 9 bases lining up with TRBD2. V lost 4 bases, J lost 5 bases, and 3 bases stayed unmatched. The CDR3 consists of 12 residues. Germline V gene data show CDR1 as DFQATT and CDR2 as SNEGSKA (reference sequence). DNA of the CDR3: TGCAGTGCTATAGCGGGAGAAAACGAGCAGTACTTC. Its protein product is CSAIAGENEQYF.

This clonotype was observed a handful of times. The CDR3 is CASSPLAEGHLKDTQYF. The CDR3 DNA sequence: TGTGCCAGCTCACCCCTTGCCGAGGGACACCTTAAAGATACGCAGTATTTT. The chain is built from TRBV18 and TRBJ2-3; perhaps TRBD1 as D (6 bases). The CDR3 covers 17 residues. V lost 3 bases and J lost 5, with 21 bases in between. Germline V gives CDR1 KGHSH, CDR2 LQKENI.

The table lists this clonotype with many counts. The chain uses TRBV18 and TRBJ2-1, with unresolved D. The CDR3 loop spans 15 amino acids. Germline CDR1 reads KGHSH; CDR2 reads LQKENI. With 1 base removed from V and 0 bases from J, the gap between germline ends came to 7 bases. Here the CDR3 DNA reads TGTGCCAGCTCACCACTGGTGGCCTCCTACAATGAGCAGTTCTTC. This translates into CASSPLVASYNEQFF.

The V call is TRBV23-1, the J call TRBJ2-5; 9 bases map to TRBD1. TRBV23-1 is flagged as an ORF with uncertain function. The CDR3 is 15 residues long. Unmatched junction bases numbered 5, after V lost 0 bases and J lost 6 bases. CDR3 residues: CASSQSRDRVKTQYF. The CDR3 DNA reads TGCGCCAGCAGTCAATCTAGGGACAGGGTCAAGACCCAGTACTTC.

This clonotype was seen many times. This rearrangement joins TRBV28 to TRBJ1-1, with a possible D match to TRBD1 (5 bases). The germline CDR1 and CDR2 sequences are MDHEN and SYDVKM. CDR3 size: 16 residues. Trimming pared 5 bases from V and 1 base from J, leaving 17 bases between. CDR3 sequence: CASSHSVGVANTEAFF. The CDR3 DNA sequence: TGTGCCAGCAGTCACTCCGTAGGGGTGGCGAACACTGAAGCTTTCTTT.

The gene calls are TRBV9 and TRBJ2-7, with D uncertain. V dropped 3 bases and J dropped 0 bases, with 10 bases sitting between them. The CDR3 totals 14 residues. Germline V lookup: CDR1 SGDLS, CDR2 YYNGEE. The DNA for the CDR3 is TGTGCCAGCAGCGAGTCACATGTCTCCTACGAGCAGTACTTC. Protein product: CASSESHVSYEQYF.

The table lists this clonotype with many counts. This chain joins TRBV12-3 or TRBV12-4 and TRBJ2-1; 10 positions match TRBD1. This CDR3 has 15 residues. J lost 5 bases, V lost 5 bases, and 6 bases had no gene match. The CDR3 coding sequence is TGTGCCAGCAGTCCGGGACAGGGGACACACAATGAGCAGTTCTTC. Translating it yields CASSPGQGTHNEQFF.

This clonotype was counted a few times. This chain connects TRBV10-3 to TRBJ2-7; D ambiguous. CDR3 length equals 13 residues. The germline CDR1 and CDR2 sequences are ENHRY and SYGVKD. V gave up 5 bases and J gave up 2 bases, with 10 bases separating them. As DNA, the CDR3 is TGTGCCATCAGTTACCCTGGGACCTACGAGCAGTACTTC. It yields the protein CAISYPGTYEQYF.

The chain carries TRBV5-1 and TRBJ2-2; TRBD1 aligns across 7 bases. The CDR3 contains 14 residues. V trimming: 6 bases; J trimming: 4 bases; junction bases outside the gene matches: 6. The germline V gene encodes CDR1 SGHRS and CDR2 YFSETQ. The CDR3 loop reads CASKGGGSTGELFF. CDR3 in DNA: TGCGCCAGCAAAGGGGGCGGAAGCACCGGGGAGCTGTTTTTT.

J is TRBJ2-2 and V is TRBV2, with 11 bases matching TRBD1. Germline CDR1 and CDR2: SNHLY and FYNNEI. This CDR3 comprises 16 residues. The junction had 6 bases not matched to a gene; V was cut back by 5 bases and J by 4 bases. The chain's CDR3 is CASSPRTGGGTGELFF. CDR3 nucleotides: TGTGCCAGCAGTCCAAGGACAGGGGGCGGCACCGGGGAGCTGTTTTTT.